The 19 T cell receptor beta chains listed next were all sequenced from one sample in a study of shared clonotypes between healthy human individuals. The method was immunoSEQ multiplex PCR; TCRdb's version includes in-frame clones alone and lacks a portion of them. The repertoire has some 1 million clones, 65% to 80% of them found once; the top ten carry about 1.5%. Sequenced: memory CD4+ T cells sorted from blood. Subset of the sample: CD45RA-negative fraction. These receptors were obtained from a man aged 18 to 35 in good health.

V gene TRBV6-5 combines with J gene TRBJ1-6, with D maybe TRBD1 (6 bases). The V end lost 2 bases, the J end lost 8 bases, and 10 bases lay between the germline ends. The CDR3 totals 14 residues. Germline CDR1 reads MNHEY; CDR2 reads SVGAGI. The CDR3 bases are TGTGCCAGCAGTTACCGTAGACAGGATTCACCCCTCCACTTT. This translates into CASSYRRQDSPLHF.

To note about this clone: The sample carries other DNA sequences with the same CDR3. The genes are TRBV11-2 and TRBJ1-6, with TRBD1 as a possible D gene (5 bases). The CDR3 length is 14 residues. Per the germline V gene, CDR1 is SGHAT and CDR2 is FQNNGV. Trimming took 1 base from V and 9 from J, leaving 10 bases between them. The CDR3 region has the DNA TGTGCCAGCAGCTTAGGGGGGGAGTCTTCACCCCTCCACTTT. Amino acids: CASSLGGESSPLHF. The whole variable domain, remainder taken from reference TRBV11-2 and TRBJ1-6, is EAGVAQSPRYKIIEKRQSVAFWCNPISGHATLYWYQQILGQGPKLLIQFQNNGVVDDSQLPKDRFSAERLKGVDSTLKIQPAKLEDSAVYLCASSLGGESSPLHFGNGTRLTVT.

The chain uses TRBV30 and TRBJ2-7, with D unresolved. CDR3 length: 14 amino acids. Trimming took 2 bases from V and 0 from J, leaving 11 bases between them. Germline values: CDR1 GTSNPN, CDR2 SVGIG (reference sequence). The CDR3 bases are TGTGCCTGGAGTCGGAAACAAGTCTCCTACGAGCAGTACTTC. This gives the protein CAWSRKQVSYEQYF.

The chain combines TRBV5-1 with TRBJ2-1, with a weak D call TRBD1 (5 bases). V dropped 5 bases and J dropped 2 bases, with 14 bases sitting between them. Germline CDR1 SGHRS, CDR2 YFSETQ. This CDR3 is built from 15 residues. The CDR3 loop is CASSFETVAYNEQFF. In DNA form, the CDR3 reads TGCGCCAGCAGTTTTGAGACAGTAGCCTACAATGAGCAGTTCTTC.

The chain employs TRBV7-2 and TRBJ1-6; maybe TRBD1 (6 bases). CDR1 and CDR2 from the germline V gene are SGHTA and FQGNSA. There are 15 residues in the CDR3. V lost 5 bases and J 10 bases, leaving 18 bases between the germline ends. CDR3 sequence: CASSVSRRGHSPLHF. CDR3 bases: TGTGCCAGCAGCGTATCCCGACGGGGGCACTCACCCCTCCACTTT.

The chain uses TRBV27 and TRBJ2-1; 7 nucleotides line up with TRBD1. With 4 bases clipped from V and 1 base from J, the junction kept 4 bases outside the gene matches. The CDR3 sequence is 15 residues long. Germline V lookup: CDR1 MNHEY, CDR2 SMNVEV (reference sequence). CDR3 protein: CASSSGRGSYNEQFF. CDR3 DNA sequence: TGTGCCAGCAGTTCGGGCAGGGGGTCCTACAATGAGCAGTTCTTC.

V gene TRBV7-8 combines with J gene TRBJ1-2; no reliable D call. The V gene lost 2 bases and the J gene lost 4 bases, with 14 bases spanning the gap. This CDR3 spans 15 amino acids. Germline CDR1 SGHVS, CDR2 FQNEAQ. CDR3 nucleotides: TGTGCCAGCAGCTTACGATCCCGCTCGGGCTATGGCTACACCTTC. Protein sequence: CASSLRSRSGYGYTF.

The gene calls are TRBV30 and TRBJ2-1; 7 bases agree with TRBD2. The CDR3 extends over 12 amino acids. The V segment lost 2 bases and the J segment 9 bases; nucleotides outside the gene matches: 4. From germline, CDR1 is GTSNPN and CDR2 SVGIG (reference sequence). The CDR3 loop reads CAWSRGGGEQFF. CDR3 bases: TGTGCCTGGAGTCGTGGCGGGGGTGAGCAGTTCTTC.

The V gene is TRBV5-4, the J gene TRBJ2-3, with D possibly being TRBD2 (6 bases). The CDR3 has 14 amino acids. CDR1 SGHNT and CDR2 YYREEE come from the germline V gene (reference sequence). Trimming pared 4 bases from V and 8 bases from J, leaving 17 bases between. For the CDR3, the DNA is TGTGCCAGCAGCGTAGCGGACGCTCCTTTTACGCAGTATTTT. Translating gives CASSVADAPFTQYF.

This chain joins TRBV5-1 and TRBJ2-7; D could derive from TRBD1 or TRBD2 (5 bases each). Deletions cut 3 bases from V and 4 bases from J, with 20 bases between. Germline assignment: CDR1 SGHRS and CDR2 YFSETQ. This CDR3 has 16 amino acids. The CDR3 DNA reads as TGCGCCAGCAGCTCCAGAACCGGGACGCAAGATTACGAGCAGTACTTC. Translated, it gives CASSSRTGTQDYEQYF.

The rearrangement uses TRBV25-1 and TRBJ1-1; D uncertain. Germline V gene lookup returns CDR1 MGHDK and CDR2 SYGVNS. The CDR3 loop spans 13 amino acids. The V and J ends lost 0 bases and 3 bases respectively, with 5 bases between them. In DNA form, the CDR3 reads TGTGCCAGCAGTGAATATATGTACACTGAAGCTTTCTTT. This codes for CASSEYMYTEAFF.

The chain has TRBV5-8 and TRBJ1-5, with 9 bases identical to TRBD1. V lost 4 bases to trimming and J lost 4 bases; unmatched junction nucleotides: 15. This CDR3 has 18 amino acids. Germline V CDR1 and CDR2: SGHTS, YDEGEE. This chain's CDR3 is CASSHWGQGGLGNQPQHF. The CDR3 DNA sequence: TGTGCCAGCAGCCACTGGGGACAGGGAGGTTTAGGTAATCAGCCCCAGCATTTT.

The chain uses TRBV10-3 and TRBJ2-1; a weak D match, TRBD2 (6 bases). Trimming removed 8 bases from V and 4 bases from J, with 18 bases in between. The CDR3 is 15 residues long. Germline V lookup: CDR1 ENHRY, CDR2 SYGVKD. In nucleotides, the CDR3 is TGTGCCATCGGCTCAGCGGGTTCCCTTTACAATGAGCAGTTCTTC. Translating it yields CAIGSAGSLYNEQFF.

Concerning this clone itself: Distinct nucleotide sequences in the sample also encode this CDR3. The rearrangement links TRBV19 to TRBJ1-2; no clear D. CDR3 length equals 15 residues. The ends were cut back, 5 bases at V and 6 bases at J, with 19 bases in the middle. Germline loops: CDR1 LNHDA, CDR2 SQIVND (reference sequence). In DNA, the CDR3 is TGTGCCAGTAGTCCCTCCGGAGGGCACCGGAATGGCTACACCTTC. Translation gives CASSPSGGHRNGYTF.

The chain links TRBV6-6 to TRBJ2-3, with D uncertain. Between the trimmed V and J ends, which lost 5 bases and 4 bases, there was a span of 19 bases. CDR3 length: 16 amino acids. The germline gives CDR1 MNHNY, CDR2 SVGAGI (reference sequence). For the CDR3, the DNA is TGTGCCAGCAGTCCCGGGCCTGGTGCGGTGTCAGATACGCAGTATTTT. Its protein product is CASSPGPGAVSDTQYF.

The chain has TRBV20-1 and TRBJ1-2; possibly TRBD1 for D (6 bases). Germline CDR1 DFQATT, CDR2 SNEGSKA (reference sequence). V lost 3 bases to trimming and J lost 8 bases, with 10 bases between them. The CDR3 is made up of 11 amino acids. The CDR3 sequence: CSASGGLGYTF. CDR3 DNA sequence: TGCAGTGCTAGTGGGGGGCTCGGCTACACCTTC.

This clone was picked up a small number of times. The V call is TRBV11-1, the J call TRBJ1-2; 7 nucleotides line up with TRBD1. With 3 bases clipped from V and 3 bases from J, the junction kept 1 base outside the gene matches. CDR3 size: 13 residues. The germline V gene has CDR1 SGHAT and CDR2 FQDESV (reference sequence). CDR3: CASSFDRDYGYTF. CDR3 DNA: TGTGCCAGCAGCTTCGACAGGGACTATGGCTACACCTTC.

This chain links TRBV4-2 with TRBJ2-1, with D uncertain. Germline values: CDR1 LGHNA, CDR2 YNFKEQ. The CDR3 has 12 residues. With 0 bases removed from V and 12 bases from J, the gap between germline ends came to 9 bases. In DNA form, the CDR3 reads TGTGCCAGCAGCCAAGATGGACCTGTGCAGTTCTTC. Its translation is CASSQDGPVQFF.

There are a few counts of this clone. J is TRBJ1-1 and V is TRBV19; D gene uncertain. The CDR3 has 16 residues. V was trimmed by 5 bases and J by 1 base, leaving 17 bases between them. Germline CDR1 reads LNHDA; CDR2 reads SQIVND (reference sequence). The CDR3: CASSPRTPGPNTEAFF. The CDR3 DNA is TGTGCCAGTAGTCCTCGTACCCCGGGCCCGAACACTGAAGCTTTCTTT.